This T cell receptor beta chain was documented in a study of radiotherapy plus CTLA-4 blockade in lung cancer. Study-wide context: The study recorded objective responses in around a sixth of patients and disease control in 31%.

Produced via immunoSEQ multiplex PCR; TCRdb's table is partial and in-frame only. This table holds some 33,000 clones, roughly 71% found once. This CDR3 comprises 13 residues. V lost 4 bases to trimming and J lost 1 base, with 7 bases between them. Germline CDR1 reads WNHNN; CDR2 reads SYGVQD (reference sequence). This TCR derives from a human donor with non-small cell lung cancer whose response to radiotherapy plus ipilimumab could not be evaluated. The genes are TRBV10-1 and TRBJ2-5, with D possibly being TRBD1 (6 bases). The input for sequencing was peripheral blood, taken from a patient treated with radiotherapy plus ipilimumab. The CDR3 region is CASSGGLQETQYF. Here the CDR3 DNA reads TGCGCCAGCAGTGGGGGGCTCCAAGAGACCCAGTACTTC.